The 32 T cell receptor beta chains reported below all come from one sample, sequenced in a study of response to subunit inactivated influenza vaccine (dated by TCRdb to about 2018). Libraries were made using RT-PCR. Reads for this sample came from an Illumina HiSeq 2500. TCRdb passed the public sequencing reads through fastp at Q25 and MiXCR, retaining productive beta sequences. Each record represents a unique CDR3 protein, reported with the most common genes and DNA among its rows. The sample includes about 540,000 distinct CDR3 sequences, with approximately 14% observed a single time. More than 9.5% of the sample goes to the ten largest clones. The sample in question was PBMCs from blood, obtained 11 to 12 days after vaccination. The source of these receptors is a man aged 45-65 years who received an inactivated influenza vaccine. Donor details come from another sample of the same person, matched by shared clones.

This clonotype showed up just a few times. V gene TRBV15 combines with J gene TRBJ1-3; possibly TRBD1 for D (5 bases). V dropped 5 bases and J dropped 2 bases, with 13 bases sitting between them. The germline CDR1 and CDR2 sequences are LNHNV and YYDKDF (reference sequence). The CDR3 is made up of 15 amino acids. Here the CDR3 DNA reads TGTGCCACCAGCGTCCGGACATCTCCTGGAAACACCATATATTTT. Protein sequence: CATSVRTSPGNTIYF.

In its sample, this clonotype was seen a few times. At one of its ends the junction is not consistent with the germline gene, which may arise from a read error. This rearrangement joins TRBV24-1 to TRBJ1-2; D is uncertain. The germline V gene encodes CDR1 KGHDR and CDR2 SFDVKD. The CDR3 is 12 residues long. The CDR3 sequence is CATSDFNSGYTF. In DNA, the CDR3 is TGTGCCACCAGTGATTTTAACTCTGGCTACACCTTC.

This clonotype was seen more than once but under ten times. The chain joins TRBV6-5 to TRBJ2-7, with 7 bases lining up with TRBD2. The CDR3 spans 14 residues. V was pared by 2 bases and J by 2 bases, with 3 bases of the junction left unmatched. Germline V CDR1 and CDR2: MNHEY, SVGAGI. The CDR3 coding sequence is TGTGCCAGCAGTTACGGGGGGGTTCCCTACGAGCAGTACTTC. This sequence encodes CASSYGGVPYEQYF.

The rearrangement joins TRBV7-9 to TRBJ2-7; D is undetermined. The CDR3 is 14 residues long. Germline V gives CDR1 SEHNR, CDR2 FQNEAQ (reference sequence). The V end lost 5 bases, the J end lost 5 bases, and 16 bases lay between the germline ends. CDR3 sequence: CASSPLGLLNEQYF. CDR3 coding DNA: TGTGCCAGCAGCCCTTTAGGGTTACTTAACGAGCAGTACTTC. Together with reference TRBV7-9 and TRBJ2-7, the CDR3 gives the full variable domain: DTGVSQNPRHKITKRGQNVTFRCDPISEHNRLYWYRQTLGQGPEFLTYFQNEAQLEKSRLLSDRFSAERPKGSFSTLEIQRTEQGDSAMYLCASSPLGLLNEQYFGPGTRLTVT.

This clonotype has only a few counts. The J gene is TRBJ2-3, the V gene TRBV12-3 or TRBV12-4; D assignment may be TRBD1 or TRBD2 (6 bases each). CDR3 length equals 16 residues. Trimming took off 7 bases at V and 2 bases at J, with 19 bases between the two ends. The CDR3 sequence: CASTGGRDNYTDTQYF. The DNA of the CDR3 is TGTGCCAGCACCGGGGGTCGGGACAACTACACAGATACGCAGTATTTT.

The chain combines TRBV28 with TRBJ2-7, with D possibly being TRBD2 (5 bases). The V end lost 2 bases, the J end lost 4 bases, and 9 bases lay between the germline ends. In germline, CDR1 is MDHEN, CDR2 SYDVKM. CDR3 size: 13 residues. As DNA, the CDR3 is TGTGCCAGCAGTTTAGGTTGGGAGTACGAGCAGTACTTC. It is translated as CASSLGWEYEQYF.

This clonotype was seen a few times. The J gene is TRBJ2-5, the V gene TRBV7-2; D uncertain. CDR1 SGHTA and CDR2 FQGNSA come from the germline V gene. This CDR3 is built from 13 residues. The V end lost 4 bases, the J end lost 5 bases, and 11 bases lay between the germline ends. The CDR3: CASSYRVRETQYF. The CDR3 bases are TGTGCCAGCAGCTATCGAGTCCGTGAGACCCAGTACTTC.

This clonotype has just a few counts. The chain has TRBV20-1 and TRBJ2-6; D remains ambiguous. Germline V gene lookup returns CDR1 DFQATT and CDR2 SNEGSKA (reference sequence). CDR3 length: 12 residues. V was pared by 5 bases and J by 1 base, with 3 bases between. The CDR3 nucleotides read TGCAGTGCTCTATCTGGGGCCAACGTCCTGACTTTC. Its protein is CSALSGANVLTF.

This clonotype turned up a few times. V usage is TRBV6-5 and J usage is TRBJ1-1; no clear D. In germline, CDR1 is MNHEY, CDR2 SVGAGI. The CDR3 consists of 14 residues. V was shortened by 2 bases and J by 5 bases, with 12 bases between the two germline ends. The CDR3 region is CASSYPEFKTEAFF. In nucleotides, the CDR3 is TGTGCCAGCAGTTACCCGGAGTTTAAAACTGAAGCTTTCTTT.

This chain connects TRBV9 to TRBJ2-1; TRBD1 might be the D (6 bases). There are 13 residues in the CDR3. V was cut by 2 bases and J by 6 bases, with 9 bases left in between. Germline V gives CDR1 SGDLS, CDR2 YYNGEE. The DNA of the CDR3 is TGTGCCAGCAGCGTGCAGGGGTTCAATGAGCAGTTCTTC. This translates into CASSVQGFNEQFF.

The chain employs TRBV6-1 and TRBJ2-1, with D possibly being TRBD2 (6 bases). Germline V gene lookup returns CDR1 MNHNS and CDR2 SASEGT. The germline V and J ends were trimmed by 8 bases and 5 bases, with 25 bases remaining between them. This CDR3 has 17 amino acids. In DNA form, the CDR3 reads TGTGCCAGCTCAAGGGTAGCGGTGGGTTTAGCCCACAATGAGCAGTTCTTC. Protein: CASSRVAVGLAHNEQFF.

The CDR3 sequence: CASSLDPAGAVETQYF. The CDR3 DNA reads as TGTGCCAGCAGCTTAGATCCGGCGGGAGCGGTCGAGACCCAGTACTTC. The genes are TRBV11-2 and TRBJ2-5, with 7 bases fitting TRBD2. Germline V lookup: CDR1 SGHAT, CDR2 FQNNGV. V was pared by 0 bases and J by 5 bases, with 9 bases of the junction left unmatched. The CDR3 runs to 16 residues.

This clonotype was picked up a small number of times. This CDR3 is CASSRRGTETSPLHF. CDR3 in DNA: TGTGCCAGTAGTAGGCGTGGGACAGAAACTTCACCCCTCCACTTT. The V gene is TRBV19, the J gene TRBJ1-6; TRBD1 aligns across 7 bases. This CDR3 is 15 amino acids long. The V and J ends lost 4 bases and 9 bases, in that order; junction bases with no gene match: 9. CDR1 and CDR2 from the germline V gene are LNHDA and SQIVND (reference sequence).

This clonotype was observed many times. The chain is built from TRBV5-1 and TRBJ2-5; possibly TRBD1 for D (5 bases). V was pared by 4 bases and J by 4 bases, with 14 bases between. The CDR3 totals 14 residues. Germline lookup yields CDR1 SGHRS and CDR2 YFSETQ. Here the CDR3 DNA reads TGCGCCAGCAGCCCTTGGCAGGGTTCAGAGACCCAGTACTTC. Its translation: CASSPWQGSETQYF.

This clonotype has ten or more counts. This sequence joins TRBV14 and TRBJ2-1, with 13 bases lining up with TRBD2. Per germline, CDR1 SGHDN and CDR2 FVKESK. V lost 2 bases, J lost 12 bases, and 10 bases stayed unmatched. This CDR3 region has 16 residues. Here the CDR3 DNA reads TGTGCCAGCAGCCAATTAACGGGACTAGCGGGGACCGCGCAGTTCTTC. Protein sequence: CASSQLTGLAGTAQFF.

This chain joins TRBV21-1 and TRBJ2-7; the table calls TRBD1, which could not be checked here. TRBV21-1 is an annotated pseudogene. The length of the CDR3 is 17 residues. CDR3 sequence (DNA): TGTGCCAGCAGCAAAGCGGACAGAAGGGGGCTAAGATTAGGGCAGTACTTC. Residues: CASSKADRRGLRLGQYF.

V usage is TRBV7-2 and J usage is TRBJ2-6, with D perhaps matching TRBD2 (7 bases). This CDR3 spans 16 amino acids. Looked up from germline, CDR1 is SGHTA and CDR2 is FQGNSA. Trimming removed 5 bases from V and 4 bases from J, with 15 bases in between. This CDR3 is CASSERGGAGANVLTF. For the CDR3, the DNA is TGTGCCAGCAGCGAAAGGGGGGGCGCCGGGGCCAACGTCCTGACTTTC.

The J gene is TRBJ1-2, the V gene TRBV11-2; TRBD1 aligns across 7 bases. J was trimmed by 6 bases and V by 3 bases; bases with no gene match: 4. Germline assignment: CDR1 SGHAT and CDR2 FQNNGV. The CDR3 spans 13 residues. CDR3 residues: CASSFTGADGYTF. CDR3 bases: TGTGCCAGCAGCTTTACAGGGGCCGATGGCTACACCTTC.

This CDR3 reads CASSRMAGSHEQYF. In DNA, the CDR3 is TGTGCCAGCAGCCGCATGGCAGGGAGCCACGAGCAGTACTTC. The chain recombines TRBV5-6 with TRBJ2-7; the D gene could be TRBD1 or TRBD2 (5 bases each). With 4 bases removed from V and 5 bases from J, the gap between germline ends came to 16 bases. This CDR3 has 14 amino acids. Germline V gives CDR1 SGHDT, CDR2 YYEEEE.

This chain joins TRBV7-2 and TRBJ1-1; D is possibly TRBD1 (5 bases). The CDR3 contains 12 residues. Germline V CDR1 and CDR2: SGHTA, FQGNSA. V shed 5 bases and J shed 7 bases, with 11 bases lying between them. Here the CDR3 DNA reads TGTGCCAGCAGCCCCCAGGGTCTTGAAGCTTTCTTT. Its protein product is CASSPQGLEAFF.

This clonotype was seen a handful of times. This chain joins TRBV21-1 and TRBJ2-6. TRBV21-1 is classified as a pseudogene. This CDR3 region has 19 residues. CDR3: CASSFDRKTSVRGANVLTF. Written as DNA, the CDR3 is TGTGCCAGCAGCTTTGACCGGAAAACTTCAGTACGTGGGGCCAACGTCCTGACTTTC.

This clonotype has only a few counts. This sequence joins TRBV20-1 and TRBJ1-2; 7 bases match TRBD1. With V trimmed by 5 bases and J by 5 bases, 11 bases remained unmatched. This CDR3 spans 14 amino acids. CDR1 is DFQATT, CDR2 SNEGSKA, per germline (reference sequence). CDR3 protein: CSAFKKTGPYGYTF. The CDR3, as DNA: TGCAGTGCTTTCAAAAAGACAGGGCCGTATGGCTACACCTTC.

This clonotype has more than one count but fewer than ten. The chain links TRBV6-5 to TRBJ2-1; D remains ambiguous. V was cut by 2 bases and J by 5 bases, with 16 bases left in between. Per the germline V gene, CDR1 is MNHEY and CDR2 is SVGAGI. This CDR3 is 16 amino acids long. The CDR3 DNA sequence: TGTGCCAGCAGTTACACCGGACCCGGGCCCCACAATGAGCAGTTCTTC. Translating gives CASSYTGPGPHNEQFF.

This clonotype turned up a few times. This chain uses TRBV12-3 or TRBV12-4 with TRBJ2-5; 9 nucleotides line up with TRBD2. The ends lost 6 bases at V and 5 bases at J; junction bases unmatched: 7. The CDR3 covers 14 residues. Here the CDR3 DNA reads TGTGCCAGCAGGGGTAGCGGGGGCGTGGAGACCCAGTACTTC. Translated, it gives CASRGSGGVETQYF.

This rearrangement joins TRBV18 to TRBJ2-7; D gene unclear. The CDR3 length is 14 residues. V lost 0 bases and J 3 bases, leaving 9 bases between the germline ends. Germline V gene data show CDR1 as KGHSH and CDR2 as LQKENI. CDR3 protein: CASSPPNSHYEQYF. The CDR3 region has the DNA TGTGCCAGCTCACCACCTAACAGCCACTACGAGCAGTACTTC.

V is TRBV9 and J is TRBJ1-1; 7 positions match TRBD1. The CDR3 totals 15 residues. The germline CDR1 and CDR2 sequences are SGDLS and YYNGEE. The junction had 5 bases not matched to a gene; V was cut back by 3 bases and J by 0 bases. CDR3 sequence (DNA): TGTGCCAGCAGCGAGGGGGGACAGCTGAACACTGAAGCTTTCTTT. It specifies CASSEGGQLNTEAFF.

This clonotype was found many times. The CDR3 DNA reads TGTGCCAGCAGCGTAGATCCAGGGGTAACTGGAAACACCATATATTTT. It specifies CASSVDPGVTGNTIYF. The rearrangement joins TRBV9 to TRBJ1-3; D perhaps matches TRBD1 (6 bases). Germline V gene sequence: CDR1 SGDLS, CDR2 YYNGEE. This CDR3 spans 16 amino acids. Trimming removed 0 bases at V and 2 bases at J, with 12 bases between. Full variable domain (rest looked up from reference TRBV9 and TRBJ1-3): DSGVTQTPKHLITATGQRVTLRCSPRSGDLSVYWYQQSLDQGLQFLIQYYNGEERAKGNILERFSAQQFPDLHSELNLSSLELGDSALYFCASSVDPGVTGNTIYFGEGSWLTVV.

V gene TRBV5-1 combines with J gene TRBJ2-3; 10 positions agree with TRBD2. The CDR3 has 17 residues. Losses at the gene ends were 4 bases for V and 6 bases for J; bases not matched to a gene: 14. Germline loops: CDR1 SGHRS, CDR2 YFSETQ. This chain's CDR3 is CASSPWPLTSGVDTQYF. CDR3 nucleotide sequence: TGCGCCAGCAGCCCCTGGCCCTTAACTAGCGGGGTGGATACGCAGTATTTT.

The chain employs TRBV6-1 and TRBJ1-1; 9 nucleotides align to TRBD1. Trimming took 5 bases from V and 1 from J; bases not matched to a gene: 5. The CDR3 loop spans 15 amino acids. CDR1 MNHNS and CDR2 SASEGT come from the germline V gene. This CDR3 reads CASSPGQGWNTEAFF. The CDR3 region has the DNA TGTGCCAGCAGTCCGGGACAGGGATGGAACACTGAAGCTTTCTTT.

Only a few counts were recorded for this clonotype. This chain uses TRBV29-1 with TRBJ2-2; D unresolved. CDR3 length: 13 residues. The V gene lost 3 bases and the J gene lost 1 base, with 6 bases spanning the gap. Germline CDR1 is SQVTM and CDR2 is ANQGSEA. DNA of the CDR3: TGCAGCGTTGACCCCCTGAACACCGGGGAGCTGTTTTTT. This sequence encodes CSVDPLNTGELFF.

This clonotype came up a few times. This chain joins TRBV11-3 and TRBJ1-6; D might be TRBD1 (5 bases). Germline V CDR1 and CDR2: SGHNT, YENEEA. V was cut by 4 bases and J by 14 bases, with 21 bases left in between. The CDR3 contains 15 residues. The CDR3 region is CASSSRDGSSRSLHF. CDR3 in DNA: TGTGCCAGCAGCTCACGGGACGGCAGCTCTAGATCCCTCCACTTT.

This clonotype was detected a few times. This chain joins TRBV4-3 and TRBJ1-4, with TRBD1 matching 10 bases. Trimming took 8 bases from V and 8 from J; bases not matched to a gene: 8. CDR3 size: 14 residues. CDR1 and CDR2 from the germline V gene are LGHNA and YSLEER. The CDR3, as DNA: TGCGCCAGCCGCTCTGACAGGGGGCGAGAAAAACTGTTTTTT. Its protein is CASRSDRGREKLFF.